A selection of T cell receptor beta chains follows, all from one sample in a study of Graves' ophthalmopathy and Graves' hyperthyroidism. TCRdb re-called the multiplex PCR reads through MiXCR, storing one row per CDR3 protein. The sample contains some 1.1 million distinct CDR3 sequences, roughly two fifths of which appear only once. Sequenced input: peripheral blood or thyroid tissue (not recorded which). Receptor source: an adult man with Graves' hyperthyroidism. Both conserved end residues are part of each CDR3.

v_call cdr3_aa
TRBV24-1 CATSGSGTGNNQPQHF
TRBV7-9 CASSHSGQGQSPLHF
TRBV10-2 CASSEPDSLDRDYGYTF
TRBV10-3 CAISESDYGRENYGYTF
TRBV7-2 CASSLWGPDGTQYF
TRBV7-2 CASSLGDRENEKLFF
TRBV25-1 CATNQAPIQGRNDGYTF
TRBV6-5 CASSPTGTGDGYTF
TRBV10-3 CAIREQGGRPEAFF
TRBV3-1 CASSTGGLSQPQHF
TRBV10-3 CAISEGQDSNQPQYF
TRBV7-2 CASSTDGNYGYTF
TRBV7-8 CASSPRKTGEEAFF
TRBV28 CASTPDSPYEQYF
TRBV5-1 CAGSLEGREQYF
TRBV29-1 CSVQDNHQPQHF
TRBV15 CATSSDLRGPNYGYTF
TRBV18 CASSPQPRITGANVLTF
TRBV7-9 CASSILPGTRLPGELFF
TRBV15 CATSRDRGQNNSPLHF
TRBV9 CASSVAENYGYTF
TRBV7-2 CASSSLWARRTEAFF
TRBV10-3 CAISPYRGDNYGYTF
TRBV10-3 CAISVGETQYF
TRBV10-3 CASSQSRLPWDTEAFF
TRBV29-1 CSVGQGAGANVLTF
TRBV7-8 CASSLSSNVLTF
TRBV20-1 CSAKEGSNQPQHF
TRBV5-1 CASSSRPSGSSEQYF
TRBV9 CASSAPGEETQYF
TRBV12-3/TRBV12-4 CASSIYGHGETQYF
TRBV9 CASSGVGVGEKLFF
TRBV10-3 CATGPPETQYF
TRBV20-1 CSAWGIGMNTEAFF
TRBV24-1 CATSDFGDSTDTQYF
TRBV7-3 CASSPQHSSTEAFF
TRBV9 CASSPDRSTYEQYF
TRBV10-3 CAISQGFAYEQYF
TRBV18 CASSHSVAVEAFF
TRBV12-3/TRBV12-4 CASTRAGFVYEQYF
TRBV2 CASSGRTGRETQYF
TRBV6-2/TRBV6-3 CASSYKRDYEQYF
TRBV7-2 CASSSQRTSGNQQYF
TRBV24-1 CATNSGSNTEAFF
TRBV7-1 CASSSTGGPFGTGELFF
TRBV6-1 CASSYSRGYTYEQYF
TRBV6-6 CASSYPREAYDEQYF
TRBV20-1 CSAGRTGLPYEQYF
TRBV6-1 CASSQAKDRDSNQPQHF
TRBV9 CASSALGAQDTQYF
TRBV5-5 CASSLDTTNEKLFF
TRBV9 CASSVGPSGRYQETQYF
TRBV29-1 CSVGGLAGATDTQYF
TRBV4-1 CASSHEDSRNYEQYF
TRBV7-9 CASSPGTSGRARYEQYF
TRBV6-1 CASTQGGGPSEKLFF
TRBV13 CASSGKQGLRNSPLHF